This T cell receptor (beta chain) was sequenced in a study of shared clonotypes between healthy human individuals. For the study at large: The study used three CD4 naive, three CD4 memory, two CD8 naive and one CD8 memory plate per donor.

The length of the CDR3 is 15 residues. Germline-derived CDR1 and CDR2 are SGHRS and YFSETQ. V trimming: 4 bases; J trimming: 2 bases; junction bases outside the gene matches: 5. TCRdb keeps only in-frame clones here, not all; method: immunoSEQ multiplex PCR. This sample has 950,000 to 1,300,000 clones, with approximately 68% found just once. The clonotype comes from a man aged 18 to 30 in good health. V gene TRBV5-1 combines with J gene TRBJ2-3, with 9 bases fitting TRBD1. The sequencing input was memory CD4+ T cells sorted from blood. The subset denotes: CD45RA-negative fraction. CDR3 sequence reads: CASSVTGGATDTQYF. The CDR3 DNA sequence: TGCGCCAGCAGCGTGACAGGGGGTGCCACAGATACGCAGTATTTT.